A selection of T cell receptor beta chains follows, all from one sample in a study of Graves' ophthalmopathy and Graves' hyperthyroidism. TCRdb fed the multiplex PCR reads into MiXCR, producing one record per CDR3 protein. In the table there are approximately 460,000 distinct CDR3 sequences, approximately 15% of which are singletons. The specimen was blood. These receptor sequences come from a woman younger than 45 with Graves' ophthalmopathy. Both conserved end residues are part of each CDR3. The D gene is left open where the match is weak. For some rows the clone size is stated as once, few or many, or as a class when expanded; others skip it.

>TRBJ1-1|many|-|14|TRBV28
CASSFIESSREAFF
TGTGCCAGCAGTTTTATTGAGTCGTCAAGGGAAGCTTTCTTT
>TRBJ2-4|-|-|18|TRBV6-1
CASSEIDMLILAKNIKYF
TGTGCCAGCAGTGAAATCGATATGCTGATACTAGCCAAAAACATTAAGTACTTC
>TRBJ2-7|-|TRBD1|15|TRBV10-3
CAISGSRTGAYEQYF
TGTGCCATCAGTGGATCGAGGACAGGGGCATACGAGCAGTACTTC
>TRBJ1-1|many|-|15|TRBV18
CASSPYREVNTEAFF
TGTGCCAGCTCACCGTACAGGGAGGTGAACACTGAAGCTTTCTTT
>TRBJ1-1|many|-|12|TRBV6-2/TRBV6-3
CASSRIRYEAFF
TGTGCCAGCAGCCGTATCCGTTATGAAGCTTTCTTT
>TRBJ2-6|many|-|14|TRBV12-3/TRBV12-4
CASTGPLRANVLTF
TGTGCCAGCACAGGGCCGCTCAGGGCCAACGTCCTGACTTTC
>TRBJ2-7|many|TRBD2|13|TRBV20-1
CSAPAGGLYEQYF
TGCAGTGCCCCAGCGGGAGGGCTATACGAGCAGTACTTC
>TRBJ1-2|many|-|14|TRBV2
CASRQTGGRDGYTF
TGTGCCAGCAGGCAAACCGGGGGCCGGGATGGCTACACCTTC
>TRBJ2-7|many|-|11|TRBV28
CATRLVSEQYF
TGTGCCACCCGCCTCGTGTCCGAGCAGTACTTC
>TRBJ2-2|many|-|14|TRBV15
CATSRSSSPGELFF
TGTGCCACCAGCAGAAGTAGTAGTCCCGGGGAGCTGTTTTTT
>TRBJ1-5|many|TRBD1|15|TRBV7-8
CASSSQTGSYQPQHF
TGTGCCAGCAGCTCACAGACAGGGTCGTATCAGCCCCAGCATTTT
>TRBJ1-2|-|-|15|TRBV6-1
CASSEARGIVYGYTF
TGTGCCAGCAGTGAAGCCAGGGGAATCGTCTATGGCTACACCTTC
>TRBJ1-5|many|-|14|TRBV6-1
CASSGTSGNQPQHF
TGTGCCAGCAGTGGGACATCCGGCAATCAGCCCCAGCATTTT
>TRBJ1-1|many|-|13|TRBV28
CASSLETVLHAFF
TGTGCCAGCAGTTTAGAGACAGTGTTACACGCTTTCTTT
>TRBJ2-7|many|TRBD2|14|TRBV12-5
CASGFTGAGGEQYF
TGTGCTAGTGGTTTTACTGGGGCCGGGGGGGAGCAGTACTTC
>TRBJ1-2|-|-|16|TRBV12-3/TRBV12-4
CASSLRGTEENYGYTF
TGTGCCAGCAGTTTACGGGGGACCGAGGAGAACTATGGCTACACCTTC
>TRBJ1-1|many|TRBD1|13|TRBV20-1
CSATGQLRGGAFF
TGCAGTGCAACGGGACAGCTGAGGGGAGGAGCTTTCTTT
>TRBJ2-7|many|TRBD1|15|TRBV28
CASSPGAGGFNEQYF
TGTGCCAGCAGCCCAGGCGCAGGGGGCTTCAACGAGCAGTACTTC
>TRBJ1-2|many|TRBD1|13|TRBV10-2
CASSGEGAGGYTF
TGCGCCAGCAGTGGGGAGGGGGCTGGTGGCTACACCTTC
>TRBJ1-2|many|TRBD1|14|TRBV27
CASSPRGTAYGYTF
TGTGCCAGCAGTCCACGAGGGACAGCCTATGGCTACACCTTC
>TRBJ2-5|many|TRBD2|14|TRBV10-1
CASRIAGGRETQYF
TGCGCCAGCAGAATAGCGGGGGGTCGGGAGACCCAGTACTTC
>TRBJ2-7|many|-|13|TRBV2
CASSDSRQIEQYF
TGTGCCAGCAGTGATTCGCGGCAAATCGAGCAGTACTTC
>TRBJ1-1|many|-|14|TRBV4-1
CASSQDKGSTEAFF
TGCGCCAGCAGCCAAGATAAGGGGAGCACCGAAGCTTTCTTT
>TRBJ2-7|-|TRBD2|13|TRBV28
CASRLAGLGEQYF
TGTGCCAGCCGACTAGCGGGGCTTGGGGAGCAGTACTTC